One T cell receptor beta chain is described in this entry. Antigen: not known. The source of the sample is a study of shared clonotypes between healthy human individuals. Regarding the study as a whole: Blood was the sole source, and tissue repertoires probably differ.

V shed 5 bases, J shed 6 bases, and the junction held 9 bases outside the gene matches. This CDR3 has 14 residues. CDR1 is SGHRS and CDR2 is YFSETQ in the germline V gene. Some clones are missing from TCRdb's copy, which holds only in-frame ones; the method was immunoSEQ multiplex PCR. The table records some 530,000 clones, about 84% of them present only once. This receptor was identified in a woman between 35 and 50 years old in good health. Some clones in this sample may be carry-over from other donors' samples. Sequencing was carried out using PBMCs. V gene TRBV5-1 combines with J gene TRBJ1-2; 8 bases map to TRBD1. In nucleotides, the CDR3 is TGCGCCAGCAGGACAGGACAGGGCGGGGATGGCTACACCTTC. The encoded protein is CASRTGQGGDGYTF.